This TCR beta chain comes out of a study of blood T cell repertoires in COVID-19. Study-level background: Researchers got acute and convalescent COVID-19 samples from the United States, Italy and Spain. T cells, B-cell-depleted T cells, or PBMCs provided the cDNA or gDNA that served as material.

As processed by the authors: Reference gene primer amplification gave nucleated cell count estimates. Here immunoSEQ multiplex PCR was the method, and the copy in TCRdb shows in-frame clones only, minus some. The D gene and trimming were derived from the DNA, and the V and J assignments and clone size from that table. Here the sample spans approximately 300,000 clones, around 89% being singletons. This sequence was found in a man aged 35 to 55 with acute or convalescent COVID-19. Material: peripheral blood.

The CDR3 loop is CATSRGRIYEQYF. For the CDR3, the DNA is TGTGCCACCAGCAGAGGTAGAATCTACGAGCAGTACTTC. This chain uses TRBV15 with TRBJ2-7; the D is unclear. Germline V gives CDR1 LNHNV, CDR2 YYDKDF (reference sequence). V gave up 1 base and J gave up 3 bases, with 7 bases separating them. CDR3 size: 13 residues.